What follows describes a single T cell receptor beta chain. Its antigen is still unknown. This specimen comes from a study of metastatic and nonmetastatic thyroid tumors. Study details: Repertoire data that came from the blood and tumor or nodule tissue of malignant and benign thyroid patients were compared.

General study findings and limits: Reports indicated that malignant thyroid tumors showed significantly higher TCR beta diversity than benign nodules did, in blood and tumor.

Through MiXCR, TCRdb re-clonotyped the PCR reads. The sample records about 22,000 clones, more than 12% being singletons. The V end was cut by 5 bases, the J end by 5 bases, with 15 bases between. Germline CDR1 and CDR2: SGHTA and FQGNSA. The CDR3 sequence is 14 residues long. Thyroid surgery was preceded by no treatment in any patient. The receptor was isolated from a female donor with papillary thyroid cancer or a benign thyroid nodule (not recorded which). Some clones in this sample may be carry-over from other donors' samples. Sequenced sample: tumor tissue. The V gene is TRBV7-2, the J gene TRBJ1-2, with D possibly being TRBD1 (5 bases). CDR3 protein: CASSQGDRKYGYTF. The CDR3 nucleotides read TGTGCCAGCAGCCAAGGCGACAGAAAGTATGGCTACACCTTC.